Each of the 17 T cell receptor beta chains below was sequenced from the same sample in a study of somatic mutations in cytotoxic T cells in rheumatoid arthritis. TCRdb keeps only in-frame clones here, not all; method: immunoSEQ multiplex PCR. Among under 13,000 clones listed, about 80% were seen once. The specimen sequenced was CD8+ T cells sorted from blood. The receptor set was obtained from an adult with rheumatoid arthritis.

This clone was recorded once. The rearrangement uses TRBV4-1 and TRBJ1-3; D call uncertain. Looked up from germline, CDR1 is MGHRA and CDR2 is YSYEKL. CDR3 length equals 16 residues. V lost 1 base and J lost 2, with 12 bases in between. CDR3 sequence reads: CASSQGGRAAGNTIYF. The DNA of the CDR3 is TGCGCCAGCAGCCAAGGGGGTAGAGCCGCTGGAAACACCATATATTTT.

This chain joins TRBV4-3 and TRBJ2-5; 9 nucleotides line up with TRBD2. Trimming removed 3 bases from V and 2 bases from J; junction bases left unmatched: 10. CDR1 LGHNA and CDR2 YSLEER come from the germline V gene. This CDR3 spans 17 amino acids. This CDR3 is CASSQGGRAWGQETQYF. In DNA form, the CDR3 reads TGCGCCAGCAGCCAGGGCGGGAGGGCCTGGGGGCAAGAGACCCAGTACTTC.

This chain uses TRBV5-1 with TRBJ2-3, with D uncertain. Germline V gene data show CDR1 as SGHRS and CDR2 as YFSETQ. The CDR3 runs 13 residues. The germline V and J ends were trimmed by 0 bases and 3 bases, with 5 bases remaining between them. The CDR3 sequence: CASSLDLTDTQYF. The CDR3 nucleotides are TGCGCCAGCAGCTTGGATTTAACAGATACGCAGTATTTT. Based on the CDR3 plus reference TRBV5-1 and TRBJ2-3, the full variable domain is KAGVTQTPRYLIKTRGQQVTLSCSPISGHRSVSWYQQTPGQGLQFLFEYFSETQRNKGNFPGRFSGRQFSNSRSEMNVSTLELGDSALYLCASSLDLTDTQYFGPGTRLTVL.

The CDR3 spells CASSLNMLDPTEAFF. CDR3 nucleotides: TGTGCCAGCAGCTTAAATATGTTGGATCCCACTGAAGCTTTCTTT. J is TRBJ1-1 and V is TRBV7-9; unclear D gene. V was trimmed by 2 bases and J by 4 bases, leaving 14 bases between them. This CDR3 contains 15 residues. Germline V gene lookup returns CDR1 SEHNR and CDR2 FQNEAQ (reference sequence).

The J gene is TRBJ2-7, the V gene TRBV5-1, with D unresolved. Trimming took off 2 bases at V and 0 bases at J, with 9 bases between the two ends. Germline CDR1 SGHRS, CDR2 YFSETQ. CDR3 size: 14 residues. CDR3 sequence reads: CASSFDPSSYEQYF. The CDR3 nucleotides read TGCGCCAGCAGCTTTGACCCCAGCTCCTACGAGCAGTACTTC.

The genes are TRBV30 and TRBJ2-5; 11 bases align to TRBD2. V trimming: 4 bases; J trimming: 5 bases; junction bases outside the gene matches: 6. The CDR3 consists of 14 residues. CDR1 is GTSNPN and CDR2 is SVGIG in the germline V gene (reference sequence). CDR3 residues: CAWTELAGVETQYF. The CDR3, as DNA: TGTGCCTGGACAGAACTAGCGGGAGTGGAGACCCAGTACTTC.

This clone was seen more than once but under ten times. The chain uses TRBV9 and TRBJ2-5; D is undetermined. The germline V gene encodes CDR1 SGDLS and CDR2 YYNGEE. CDR3 length: 13 residues. Trimming removed 3 bases at V and 5 bases at J, with 11 bases between. The CDR3 nucleotides are TGTGCCAGCAGCGGAGGTGTAGGCGAGACCCAGTACTTC. It encodes CASSGGVGETQYF.

The rearrangement uses TRBV28 and TRBJ2-3; D may match TRBD1 or TRBD2 (5 bases each). This CDR3 has 14 amino acids. Germline lookup yields CDR1 MDHEN and CDR2 SYDVKM. V gave up 6 bases and J gave up 5 bases, with 15 bases separating them. The CDR3: CASRLLVRGDTQYF. CDR3 bases: TGTGCCAGCAGACTCTTAGTGAGGGGAGATACGCAGTATTTT.

J is TRBJ2-6 and V is TRBV12-5; D is ambiguous. This CDR3 region has 15 residues. In germline, CDR1 is LGHNT, CDR2 FRNRAP. Trimming shortened V by 9 bases and J by 4 bases, and 16 bases separated the two germline ends. This chain's CDR3 is CARAVGWAGANVLTF. The CDR3 DNA follows: TGTGCTAGAGCCGTGGGGTGGGCCGGGGCCAACGTCCTGACTTTC. Full variable domain (rest looked up from reference TRBV12-5 and TRBJ2-6): DARVTQTPRHKVTEMGQEVTMRCQPILGHNTVFWYRQTMMQGLELLAYFRNRAPLDDSGMPKDRFSAEMPDATLATLKIQPSEPRDSAVYFCARAVGWAGANVLTFGAGSRLTVL.

This chain joins TRBV7-8 and TRBJ2-3; TRBD2 matches at 8 bases. The ends lost 3 bases at V and 2 bases at J; junction bases unmatched: 16. The CDR3 loop spans 19 amino acids. Germline V gene data show CDR1 as SGHVS and CDR2 as FQNEAQ. The CDR3 nucleotides are TGTGCCAGCAGCTTCCCCGAGGCTGGGGTAGCGGGGAACACAGATACGCAGTATTTT. Translated: CASSFPEAGVAGNTDTQYF.

The gene calls are TRBV29-1 and TRBJ1-2, with D possibly being TRBD1 (6 bases). Germline CDR1 SQVTM, CDR2 ANQGSEA. V lost 5 bases and J lost 3, with 13 bases in between. There are 13 residues in the CDR3. Here the CDR3 reads CSVRQAEDYGYTF. CDR3 DNA: TGCAGCGTTAGACAGGCGGAGGACTATGGCTACACCTTC.

This sequence joins TRBV14 and TRBJ1-4, with D hard to call. Germline lookup yields CDR1 SGHDN and CDR2 FVKESK. The CDR3 is 15 residues long. Trimming took 5 bases from V and 8 from J, leaving 18 bases between them. The CDR3 here is CASSVARHLGEKLFF. In DNA, the CDR3 is TGTGCCAGCAGCGTCGCGCGTCACCTCGGAGAAAAACTGTTTTTT.

The genes are TRBV6-6 and TRBJ2-7; 7 bases line up with TRBD1. The junction had 5 bases not matched to a gene; V was cut back by 0 bases and J by 3 bases. Germline V gives CDR1 MNHNY, CDR2 SVGAGI (reference sequence). There are 15 residues in the CDR3. CDR3 sequence (DNA): TGTGCCAGCAGTTACTCGTCACAGGGGATCTACGAGCAGTACTTC. Amino acids: CASSYSSQGIYEQYF.

The V gene is TRBV7-9, the J gene TRBJ2-1; no reliable D call. Germline V gene data show CDR1 as SEHNR and CDR2 as FQNEAQ (reference sequence). Trimming shortened V by 2 bases and J by 0 bases, and 8 bases separated the two germline ends. The CDR3 covers 15 residues. The CDR3, as DNA: TGTGCCAGCAGCTTAAACCCAAGCTCCTACAATGAGCAGTTCTTC. The encoded protein is CASSLNPSSYNEQFF.

The chain has TRBV28 and TRBJ2-1; D not certain. Germline V lookup: CDR1 MDHEN, CDR2 SYDVKM. Trimming removed 6 bases from V and 6 bases from J, with 12 bases in between. This CDR3 has 13 residues. This CDR3 reads CASSLQPANEQFF. The CDR3 nucleotides are TGTGCCAGCAGCCTGCAGCCAGCCAATGAGCAGTTCTTC.

This chain uses TRBV5-5 with TRBJ1-6; 8 bases fit TRBD1. This CDR3 region has 15 residues. V shed 3 bases, J shed 6 bases, and the junction held 5 bases outside the gene matches. Per germline, CDR1 SGHKS and CDR2 YYEKEE (reference sequence). The CDR3 DNA reads as TGTGCCAGCAGCTCGCCGACAGGGGTTAATTCACCCCTCCACTTT. Its translation: CASSSPTGVNSPLHF.

The rearrangement uses TRBV30 and TRBJ1-2; D is undetermined. The V and J ends lost 8 bases and 5 bases respectively, with 15 bases between them. The CDR3 has 12 residues. The germline gives CDR1 GTSNPN, CDR2 SVGIG (reference sequence). CDR3 loop: CARNSFYYGYTF. CDR3 sequence (DNA): TGTGCCCGGAACAGTTTCTATTATGGCTACACCTTC.